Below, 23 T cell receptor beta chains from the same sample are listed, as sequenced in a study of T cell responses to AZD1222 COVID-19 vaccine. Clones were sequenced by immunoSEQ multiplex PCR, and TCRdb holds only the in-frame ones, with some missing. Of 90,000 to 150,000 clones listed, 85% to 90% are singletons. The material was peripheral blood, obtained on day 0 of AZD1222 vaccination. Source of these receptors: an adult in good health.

CDR3 sequence: CASSPRTGGNTEAFF. The CDR3 DNA is TGTGCCAGCAGCCCTAGGACGGGGGGGAACACTGAAGCTTTCTTT. The chain is built from TRBV3-1 (or the pseudogene TRBV3-2) and TRBJ1-1, with D perhaps TRBD1 (5 bases). Between the trimmed V and J ends, which lost 4 bases and 1 base, there was a span of 13 bases. Germline V gene lookup returns CDR1 LGHDT and CDR2 YNNKEL (reference sequence). The CDR3 is 15 residues long.

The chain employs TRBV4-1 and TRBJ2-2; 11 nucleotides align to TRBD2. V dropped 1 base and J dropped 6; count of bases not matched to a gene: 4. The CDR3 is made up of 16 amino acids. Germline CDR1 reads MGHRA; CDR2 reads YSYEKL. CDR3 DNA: TGCGCCAGCAGCCAAGGGCTAGCGGGGGGACCCGGGGAGCTGTTTTTT. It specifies CASSQGLAGGPGELFF.

Written as DNA, the CDR3 is TGTGCCAGCAGCCGAGGGAGGGCCAGGGAGGCGAACACTGAAGCTTTCTTT. Its protein is CASSRGRAREANTEAFF. The chain links TRBV6-6 to TRBJ1-1; weak D call: TRBD1 (5 bases). Germline V lookup: CDR1 MNHNY, CDR2 SVGAGI (reference sequence). CDR3 length: 17 residues. Trimming stripped 6 bases from V and 1 base from J, with 21 bases between.

The CDR3 nucleotides read TGCGCCAGCAGTGATCCGGGGGCGCGTGGCTACACCTTC. The encoded protein is CASSDPGARGYTF. The J gene is TRBJ1-2, the V gene TRBV10-2, with D possibly TRBD1 on 6 matching bases. CDR1 and CDR2 from the germline V gene are WSHSY and SAAADI. The V end was cut by 3 bases, the J end by 7 bases, with 12 bases between. This CDR3 comprises 13 residues.

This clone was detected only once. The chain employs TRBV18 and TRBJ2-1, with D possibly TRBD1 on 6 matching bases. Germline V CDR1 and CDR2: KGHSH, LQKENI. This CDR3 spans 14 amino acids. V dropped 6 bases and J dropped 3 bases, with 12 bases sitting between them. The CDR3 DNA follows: TGTGCCAGCTCTGGACAGTTTGACTACAATGAGCAGTTCTTC. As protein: CASSGQFDYNEQFF.

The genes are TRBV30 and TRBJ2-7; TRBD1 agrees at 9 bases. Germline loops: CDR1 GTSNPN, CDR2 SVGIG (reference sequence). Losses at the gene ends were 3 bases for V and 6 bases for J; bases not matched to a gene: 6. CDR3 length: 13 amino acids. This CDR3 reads CAWRTGGLAEQYF. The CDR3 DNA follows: TGTGCCTGGAGGACAGGGGGGCTCGCCGAGCAGTACTTC.

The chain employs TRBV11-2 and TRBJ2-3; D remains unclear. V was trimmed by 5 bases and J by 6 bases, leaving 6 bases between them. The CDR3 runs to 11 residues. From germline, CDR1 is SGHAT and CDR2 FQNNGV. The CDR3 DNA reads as TGTGCCAGCAGCGCCTCCGATACGCAGTATTTT. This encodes CASSASDTQYF. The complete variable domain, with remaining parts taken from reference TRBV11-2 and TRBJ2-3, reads EAGVAQSPRYKIIEKRQSVAFWCNPISGHATLYWYQQILGQGPKLLIQFQNNGVVDDSQLPKDRFSAERLKGVDSTLKIQPAKLEDSAVYLCASSASDTQYFGPGTRLTVL.

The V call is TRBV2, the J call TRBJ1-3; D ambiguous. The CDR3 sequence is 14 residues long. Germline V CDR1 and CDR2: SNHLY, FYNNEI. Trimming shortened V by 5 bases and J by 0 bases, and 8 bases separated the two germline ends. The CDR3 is CASSRVFSGNTIYF. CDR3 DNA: TGTGCCAGCAGTAGGGTGTTCTCTGGAAACACCATATATTTT.

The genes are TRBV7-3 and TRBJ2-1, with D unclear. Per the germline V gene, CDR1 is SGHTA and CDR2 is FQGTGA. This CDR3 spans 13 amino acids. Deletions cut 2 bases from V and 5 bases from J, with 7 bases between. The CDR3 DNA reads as TGTGCCAGCAGCTTACAACGGGACAATGAGCAGTTCTTC. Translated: CASSLQRDNEQFF.

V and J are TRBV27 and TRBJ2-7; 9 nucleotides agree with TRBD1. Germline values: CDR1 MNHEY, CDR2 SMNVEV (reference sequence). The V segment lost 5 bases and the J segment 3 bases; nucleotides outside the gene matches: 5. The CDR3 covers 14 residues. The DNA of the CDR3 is TGTGCCAGCAGTCCCGGACAGGGGTTCTACGAGCAGTACTTC. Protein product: CASSPGQGFYEQYF.

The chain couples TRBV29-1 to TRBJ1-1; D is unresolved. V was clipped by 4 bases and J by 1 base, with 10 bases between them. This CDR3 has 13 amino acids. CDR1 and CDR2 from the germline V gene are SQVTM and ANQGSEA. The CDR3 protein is CSVVPTENTEAFF. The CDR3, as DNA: TGCAGCGTTGTACCGACGGAGAACACTGAAGCTTTCTTT.

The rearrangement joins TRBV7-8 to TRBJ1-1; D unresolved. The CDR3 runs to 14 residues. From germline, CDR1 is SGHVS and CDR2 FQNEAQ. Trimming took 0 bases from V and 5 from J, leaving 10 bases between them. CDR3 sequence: CASSLADIGTEAFF. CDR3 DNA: TGTGCCAGCAGCTTAGCTGACATTGGGACTGAAGCTTTCTTT.

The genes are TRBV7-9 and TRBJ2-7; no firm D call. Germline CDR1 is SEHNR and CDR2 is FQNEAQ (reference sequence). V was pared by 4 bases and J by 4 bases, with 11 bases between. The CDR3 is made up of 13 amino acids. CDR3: CASSSQTNYEQYF. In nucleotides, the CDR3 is TGTGCCAGCAGCTCACAGACAAATTACGAGCAGTACTTC.

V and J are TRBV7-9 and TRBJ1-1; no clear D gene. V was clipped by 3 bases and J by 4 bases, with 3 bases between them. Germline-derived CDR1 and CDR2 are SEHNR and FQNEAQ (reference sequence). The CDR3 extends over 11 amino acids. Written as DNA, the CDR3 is TGTGCCAGCAGCTTCAGCACTGAAGCTTTCTTT. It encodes CASSFSTEAFF.

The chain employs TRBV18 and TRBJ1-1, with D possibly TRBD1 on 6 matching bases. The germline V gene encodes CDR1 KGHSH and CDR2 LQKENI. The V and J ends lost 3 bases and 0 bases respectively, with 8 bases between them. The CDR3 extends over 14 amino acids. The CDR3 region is CASSPDRLNTEAFF. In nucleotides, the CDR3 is TGTGCCAGCTCACCCGACAGGTTGAACACTGAAGCTTTCTTT.

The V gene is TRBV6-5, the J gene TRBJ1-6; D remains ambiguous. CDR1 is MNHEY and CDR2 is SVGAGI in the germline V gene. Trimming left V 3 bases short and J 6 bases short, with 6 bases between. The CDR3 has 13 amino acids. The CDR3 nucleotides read TGTGCCAGCAGTTATTCCCTTAATTCACCCCTCCACTTT. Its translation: CASSYSLNSPLHF.

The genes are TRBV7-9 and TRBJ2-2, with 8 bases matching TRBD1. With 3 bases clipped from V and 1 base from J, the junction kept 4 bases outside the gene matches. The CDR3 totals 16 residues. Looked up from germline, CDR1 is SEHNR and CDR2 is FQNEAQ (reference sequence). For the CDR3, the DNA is TGTGCCAGCAGCTTCGGCGGGACAGGGAACACCGGGGAGCTGTTTTTT. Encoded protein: CASSFGGTGNTGELFF.

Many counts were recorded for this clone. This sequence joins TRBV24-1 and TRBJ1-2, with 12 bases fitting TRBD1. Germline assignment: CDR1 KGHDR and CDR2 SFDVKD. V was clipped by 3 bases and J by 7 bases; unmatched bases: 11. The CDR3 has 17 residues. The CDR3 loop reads CATSDPPGTGGQSGYTF. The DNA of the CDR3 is TGTGCCACCAGTGATCCGCCCGGGACAGGGGGCCAGAGTGGCTACACCTTC.

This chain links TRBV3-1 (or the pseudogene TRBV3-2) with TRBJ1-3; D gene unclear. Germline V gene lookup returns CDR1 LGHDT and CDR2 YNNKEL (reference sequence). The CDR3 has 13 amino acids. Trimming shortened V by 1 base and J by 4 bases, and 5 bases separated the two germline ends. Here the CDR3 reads CASSQGFGNTIYF. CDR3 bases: TGTGCCAGCAGCCAAGGGTTCGGAAACACCATATATTTT.

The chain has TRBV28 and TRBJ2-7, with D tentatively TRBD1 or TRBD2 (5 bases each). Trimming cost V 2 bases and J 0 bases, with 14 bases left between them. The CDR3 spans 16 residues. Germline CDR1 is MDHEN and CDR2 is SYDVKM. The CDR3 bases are TGTGCCAGCAGTTTAAGTGCAGGGAGAGGCTCCTACGAGCAGTACTTC. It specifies CASSLSAGRGSYEQYF.

The CDR3 protein is CASSFPTNTGELFF. CDR3 bases: TGTGCCAGCAGTTTTCCTACTAACACCGGGGAGCTGTTTTTT. The chain joins TRBV28 to TRBJ2-2; D is unresolved. CDR1 and CDR2 from the germline V gene are MDHEN and SYDVKM. CDR3 length equals 14 residues. Trimming removed 3 bases from V and 2 bases from J, with 7 bases in between.

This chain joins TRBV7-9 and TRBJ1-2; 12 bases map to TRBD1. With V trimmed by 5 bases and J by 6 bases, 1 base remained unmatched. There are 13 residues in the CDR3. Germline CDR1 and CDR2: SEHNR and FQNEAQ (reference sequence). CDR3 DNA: TGTGCCAGCAGCCGGGACAGGGGGCATGGCTACACCTTC. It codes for CASSRDRGHGYTF.

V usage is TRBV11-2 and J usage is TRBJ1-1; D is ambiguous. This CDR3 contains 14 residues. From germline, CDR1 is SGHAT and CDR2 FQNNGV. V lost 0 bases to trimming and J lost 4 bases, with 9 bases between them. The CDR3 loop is CASSLEWVGTEAFF. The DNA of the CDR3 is TGTGCCAGCAGCTTAGAATGGGTTGGCACTGAAGCTTTCTTT.